This T cell receptor (beta chain) was identified in a study of cytotoxic CD8 clonotypes in ibrutinib-treated CLL. Of note for this clone: Its antigen is unknown.

TCRdb's table, derived via immunoSEQ multiplex PCR, lists solely in-frame clones and lacks some. The sample shows about 140,000 clones, over 75% of them seen only once. Broader study findings: Elevated clonality accompanied ibrutinib response, with a return toward baseline values at progression.

Unmatched junction bases numbered 0, after V lost 3 bases and J lost 0 bases. The CDR3 has 14 amino acids. The germline CDR1 and CDR2 sequences are SNHLY and FYNNEI. This chain uses TRBV2 with TRBJ2-7; 9 nucleotides agree with TRBD1. The sequencing used PBMCs, collected after 36 months of ibrutinib treatment. This sequence was found in a human donor with chronic lymphocytic leukemia. CDR3: CASSEGQGSYEQYF. CDR3 nucleotides: TGTGCCAGCAGTGAGGGACAGGGCTCCTACGAGCAGTACTTC.